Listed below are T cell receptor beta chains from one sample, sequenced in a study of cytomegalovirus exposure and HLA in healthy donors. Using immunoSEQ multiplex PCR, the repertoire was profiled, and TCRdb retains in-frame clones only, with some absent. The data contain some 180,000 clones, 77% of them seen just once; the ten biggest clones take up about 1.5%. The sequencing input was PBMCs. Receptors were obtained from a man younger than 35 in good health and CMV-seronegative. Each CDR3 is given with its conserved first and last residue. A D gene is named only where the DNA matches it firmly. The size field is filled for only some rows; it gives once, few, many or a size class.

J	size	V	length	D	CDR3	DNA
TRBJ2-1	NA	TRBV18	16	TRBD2	CASSPRLAGGYNEQFF	TGTGCCAGCTCACCCCGACTAGCGGGGGGTTACAATGAGCAGTTCTTC
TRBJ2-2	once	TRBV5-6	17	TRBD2	CASRGEREGRYTGELFF	TGTGCCAGCAGAGGGGAGCGGGAGGGCCGGTACACCGGGGAGCTGTTTTTT
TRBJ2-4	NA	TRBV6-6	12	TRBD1	CATGDSKNIQYF	TGTGCCACTGGGGACAGCAAAAACATTCAGTACTTC
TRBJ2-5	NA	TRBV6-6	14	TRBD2	CASTRSGGTETQYF	TGTGCCAGCACCCGTAGCGGGGGTACGGAGACCCAGTACTTC
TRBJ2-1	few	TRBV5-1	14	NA	CASRGGAAYNEQFF	TGCGCCAGCAGGGGGGGAGCGGCCTACAATGAGCAGTTCTTC
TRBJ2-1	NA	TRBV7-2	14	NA	CASSSGFSGVEQFF	TGTGCCAGCAGCTCCGGATTCTCTGGAGTCGAGCAGTTCTTC
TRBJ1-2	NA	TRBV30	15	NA	CAWSVSRGRNYGYTF	TGTGCCTGGAGTGTATCCCGGGGGAGGAACTATGGCTACACCTTC
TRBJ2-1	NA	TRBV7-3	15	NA	CASSLMEGSYNEQFF	TGTGCCAGCAGCTTAATGGAGGGTTCCTACAATGAGCAGTTCTTC
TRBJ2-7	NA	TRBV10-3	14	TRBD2	CATQPGLASYEQYF	TGTGCCACCCAGCCGGGACTAGCGTCTTACGAGCAGTACTTC
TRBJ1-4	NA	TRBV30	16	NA	CAWTPLLRASNEKLFF	TGTGCCTGGACCCCCCTTTTGAGGGCTTCTAATGAAAAACTGTTTTTT
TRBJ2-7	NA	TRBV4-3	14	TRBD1	CASSPKQGAYEQYF	TGCGCCAGCAGCCCAAAACAGGGGGCTTACGAGCAGTACTTC
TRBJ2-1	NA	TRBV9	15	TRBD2	CASSQLAGAYNEQFF	TGTGCCAGCAGCCAACTAGCGGGAGCCTACAATGAGCAGTTCTTC
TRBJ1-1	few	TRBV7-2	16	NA	CASSLGRRQIYTEAFF	TGTGCCAGCAGCTTAGGGCGACGACAGATTTACACTGAAGCTTTCTTT
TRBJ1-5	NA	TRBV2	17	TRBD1	CASSPDRGVYSNQPQHF	TGTGCCAGCAGCCCGGACAGGGGCGTTTATAGCAATCAGCCCCAGCATTTT
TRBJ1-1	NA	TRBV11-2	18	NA	CASSPSLGAGNMNTEAFF	TGTGCCAGCAGCCCCTCATTAGGGGCAGGGAACATGAACACTGAAGCTTTCTTT
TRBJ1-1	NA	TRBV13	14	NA	CASRPGEADTEAFF	TGTGCCAGCAGGCCTGGGGAGGCGGACACTGAAGCTTTCTTT
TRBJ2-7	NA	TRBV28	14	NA	CASSLSGNTYEQYF	TGTGCCAGCAGTTTATCGGGGAACACCTACGAGCAGTACTTC
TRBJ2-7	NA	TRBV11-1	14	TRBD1	CASSFLDRGDEQYF	TGTGCCAGCAGCTTTTTGGACAGGGGCGACGAGCAGTACTTC
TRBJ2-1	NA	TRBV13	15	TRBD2	CASSDAGTSSHEQFF	TGTGCCAGCAGCGACGCCGGGACTAGCAGCCATGAGCAGTTCTTC
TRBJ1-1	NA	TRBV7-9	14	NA	CASRRELGNTEAFF	TGTGCCAGCAGGCGGGAATTGGGGAACACTGAAGCTTTCTTT
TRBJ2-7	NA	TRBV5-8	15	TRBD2	CASRSNSGGHYEQYF	TGTGCCAGCAGATCAAATAGCGGGGGGCATTACGAGCAGTACTTC
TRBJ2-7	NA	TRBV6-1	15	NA	CASSPSIGQTYEQYF	TGTGCCAGCAGCCCAAGTATAGGACAAACCTACGAGCAGTACTTC
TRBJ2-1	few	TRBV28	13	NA	CASSFELSNEQFF	TGTGCCAGCAGCTTCGAATTGAGCAATGAGCAGTTCTTC
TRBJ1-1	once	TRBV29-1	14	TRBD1	CSEKTGWASTEAFF	TGCAGCGAGAAGACAGGGTGGGCTTCCACTGAAGCTTTCTTT
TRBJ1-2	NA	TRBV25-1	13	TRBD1	CASRGTGSYGYTF	TGTGCCAGCAGAGGGACAGGGTCGTATGGCTACACCTTC
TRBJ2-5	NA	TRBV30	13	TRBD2	CAWKLAGGETQYF	TGTGCCTGGAAACTAGCGGGGGGCGAGACCCAGTACTTC
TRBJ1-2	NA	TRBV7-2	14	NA	CASSTGGAIYGYTF	TGTGCCAGCAGTACCGGGGGGGCGATCTATGGCTACACCTTC
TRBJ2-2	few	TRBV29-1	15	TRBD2	CSVGRLAGDTGELFF	TGCAGCGTTGGTCGGCTAGCGGGAGACACCGGGGAGCTGTTTTTT
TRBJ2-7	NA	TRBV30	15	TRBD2	CAWSTAGGWSYEQYF	TGTGCCTGGAGTACAGCGGGAGGTTGGTCCTACGAGCAGTACTTC
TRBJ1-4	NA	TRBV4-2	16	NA	CASSQAGQTTNEKLFF	TGTGCCAGCAGCCAGGCCGGACAGACAACTAATGAAAAACTGTTTTTT
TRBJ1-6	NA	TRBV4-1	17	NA	CASSQRLAGPTTSPLHF	TGCGCCAGCAGCCAAAGGTTGGCGGGACCGACTACGTCACCCCTCCACTTT
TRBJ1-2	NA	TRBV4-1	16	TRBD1	CASSLPSTGIDHGYTF	TGCGCCAGCAGCCTCCCCTCGACAGGGATTGACCATGGCTACACCTTC
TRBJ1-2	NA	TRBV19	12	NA	CASNQGKYGYTF	TGTGCCAGCAACCAGGGGAAGTATGGCTACACCTTC
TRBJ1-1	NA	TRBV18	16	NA	CASSSAAGQGNTEAFF	TGTGCCAGCTCTTCCGCGGCGGGGCAGGGAAACACTGAAGCTTTCTTT
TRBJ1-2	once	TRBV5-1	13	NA	CASSLEGAVGYTF	TGCGCCAGCAGCTTGGAAGGGGCGGTCGGCTACACCTTC
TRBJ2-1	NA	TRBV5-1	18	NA	CASSLHPDGGGGYNEQFF	TGCGCCAGCAGCCTGCATCCGGACGGGGGAGGGGGCTACAATGAGCAGTTCTTC
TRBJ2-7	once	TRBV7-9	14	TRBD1	CASSFPGQSYEQYF	TGTGCCAGCAGCTTCCCGGGACAGAGCTACGAGCAGTACTTC
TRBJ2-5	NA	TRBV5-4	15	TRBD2	CASSLGGSRQETQYF	TGTGCCAGCAGCTTGGGCGGGAGTAGGCAAGAGACCCAGTACTTC
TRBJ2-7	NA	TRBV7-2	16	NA	CASTPNRFSGSYEQYF	TGTGCCAGCACTCCCAACCGGTTTAGCGGTAGCTACGAGCAGTACTTC
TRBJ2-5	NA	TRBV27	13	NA	CASSLVGSRTQYF	TGTGCCAGCAGTTTGGTGGGTTCTAGGACCCAGTACTTC
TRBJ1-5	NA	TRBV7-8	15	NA	CASSGTLISNQPQHF	TGTGCCAGCAGTGGGACTTTGATTAGCAATCAGCCCCAGCATTTT
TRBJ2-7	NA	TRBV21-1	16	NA	CASSKSTDSETYEQYF	TGTGCCAGCAGCAAAAGTACGGACTCCGAAACCTACGAGCAGTACTTC
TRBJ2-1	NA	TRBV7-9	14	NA	CASSLGVASIEQFF	TGTGCCAGCAGCTTAGGTGTAGCTTCGATCGAGCAGTTCTTC
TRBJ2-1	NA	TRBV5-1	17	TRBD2	CASSSHLLAGEYNEQFF	TGCGCCAGCAGCTCCCACCTACTAGCGGGAGAATACAATGAGCAGTTCTTC
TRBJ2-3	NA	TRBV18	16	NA	CASSLRPGLTRDTQYF	TGTGCCAGCTCACTACGACCCGGACTAACTCGGGATACGCAGTATTTT
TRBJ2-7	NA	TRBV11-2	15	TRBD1	CASSSSDRGDYEQYF	TGTGCCAGCAGCTCCTCCGACAGGGGGGACTACGAGCAGTACTTC
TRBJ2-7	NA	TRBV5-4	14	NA	CASSFFSSSYEQYF	TGTGCCAGCAGCTTTTTCTCTAGCAGCTACGAGCAGTACTTC
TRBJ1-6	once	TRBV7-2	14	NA	CASSLLPYNSPLHF	TGTGCCAGCAGCCTACTTCCCTATAATTCACCCCTCCACTTT
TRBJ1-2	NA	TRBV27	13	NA	CASSRDRNFGYTF	TGTGCCAGCAGTAGAGACAGGAACTTCGGCTACACCTTC
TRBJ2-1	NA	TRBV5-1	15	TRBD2	CASSYTSGSLPFVFF	TGCGCCAGCAGCTACACTAGCGGGAGCCTCCCCTTCGTGTTCTTC
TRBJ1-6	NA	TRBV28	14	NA	CASKFTAYNSPLHF	TGTGCCAGCAAGTTTACAGCCTATAATTCACCCCTCCACTTT
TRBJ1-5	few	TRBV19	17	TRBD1	CASSRRQGRYSNQPQHF	TGTGCCAGTAGTAGAAGACAGGGCCGTTATAGCAATCAGCCCCAGCATTTT
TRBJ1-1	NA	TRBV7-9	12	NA	CSSSREGREAFF	TGTTCCAGCAGCCGCGAGGGTAGAGAAGCTTTCTTT
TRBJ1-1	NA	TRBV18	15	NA	CASSMRQTTNTEAFF	TGTGCCAGCTCAATGCGACAGACCACGAACACTGAAGCTTTCTTT
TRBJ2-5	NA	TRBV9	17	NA	CASSVGLGGGSQETQYF	TGTGCCAGCAGCGTAGGTCTTGGGGGCGGGAGCCAAGAGACCCAGTACTTC
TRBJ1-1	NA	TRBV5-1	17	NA	CASSLTLLGGRNTEAFF	TGCGCCAGCAGCTTGACCCTACTGGGGGGGCGGAACACTGAAGCTTTCTTT
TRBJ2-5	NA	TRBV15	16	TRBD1	CATSRATGGGGETQYF	TGTGCCACCAGCAGAGCTACAGGGGGCGGAGGGGAGACCCAGTACTTC
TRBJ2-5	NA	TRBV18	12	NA	CASSSYQETQYF	TGTGCCAGCTCATCGTACCAAGAGACCCAGTACTTC